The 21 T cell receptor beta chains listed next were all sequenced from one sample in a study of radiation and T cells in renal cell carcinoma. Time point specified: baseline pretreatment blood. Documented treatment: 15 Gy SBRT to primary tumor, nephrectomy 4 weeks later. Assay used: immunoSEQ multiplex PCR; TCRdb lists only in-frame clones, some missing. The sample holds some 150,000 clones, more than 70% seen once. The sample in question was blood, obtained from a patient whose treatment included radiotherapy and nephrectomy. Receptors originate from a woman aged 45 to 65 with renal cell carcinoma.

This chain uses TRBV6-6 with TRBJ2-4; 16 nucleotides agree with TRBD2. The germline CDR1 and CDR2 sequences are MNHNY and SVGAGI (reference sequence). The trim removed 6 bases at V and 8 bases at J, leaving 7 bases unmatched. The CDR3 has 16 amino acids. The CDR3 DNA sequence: TGTGCCAGCAGGACGGGACTAGCGGGGGGGGTAGACATTCAGTACTTC. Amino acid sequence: CASRTGLAGGVDIQYF.

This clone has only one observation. The CDR3 protein is CASSYSSGQSYEQYF. The CDR3 DNA reads as TGTGCCAGCAGTTACTCGTCGGGACAGTCCTACGAGCAGTACTTC. The chain has TRBV6-6 and TRBJ2-7; TRBD1 agrees at 7 bases. The CDR3 contains 15 residues. Germline CDR1 reads MNHNY; CDR2 reads SVGAGI (reference sequence). The V and J ends lost 0 bases and 1 base, in that order; junction bases with no gene match: 3.

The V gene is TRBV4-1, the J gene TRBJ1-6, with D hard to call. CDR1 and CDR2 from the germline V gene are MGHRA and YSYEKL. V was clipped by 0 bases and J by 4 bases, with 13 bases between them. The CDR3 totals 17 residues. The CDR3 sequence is CASSQEARPGYNSPLHF. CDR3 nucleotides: TGCGCCAGCAGCCAAGAAGCCAGGCCTGGGTATAATTCACCCCTCCACTTT.

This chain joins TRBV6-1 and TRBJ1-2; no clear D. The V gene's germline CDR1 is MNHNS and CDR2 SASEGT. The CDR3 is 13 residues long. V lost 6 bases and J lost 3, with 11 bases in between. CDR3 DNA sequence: TGTGCCAGCAGCCTGGACGGAGACTATGGCTACACCTTC. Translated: CASSLDGDYGYTF.

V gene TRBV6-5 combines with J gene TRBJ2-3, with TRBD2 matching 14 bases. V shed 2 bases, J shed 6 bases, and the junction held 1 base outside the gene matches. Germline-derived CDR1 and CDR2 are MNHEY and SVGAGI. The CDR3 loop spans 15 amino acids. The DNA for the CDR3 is TGTGCCAGCAGTTACGGGACTAGCGGGGGTGATACGCAGTATTTT. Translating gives CASSYGTSGGDTQYF.

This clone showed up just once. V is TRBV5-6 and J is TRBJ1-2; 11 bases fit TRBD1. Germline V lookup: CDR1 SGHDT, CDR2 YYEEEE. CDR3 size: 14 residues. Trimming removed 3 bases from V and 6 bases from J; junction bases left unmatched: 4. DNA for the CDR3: TGTGCCAGCAGCTGGGGGACAGGGGGACATGGCTACACCTTC. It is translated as CASSWGTGGHGYTF. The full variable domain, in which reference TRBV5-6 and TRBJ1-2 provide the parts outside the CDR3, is DAGVTQSPTHLIKTRGQQVTLRCSPKSGHDTVSWYQQALGQGPQFIFQYYEEEERQRGNFPDRFSGHQFPNYSSELNVNALLLGDSALYLCASSWGTGGHGYTFGSGTRLTVV.

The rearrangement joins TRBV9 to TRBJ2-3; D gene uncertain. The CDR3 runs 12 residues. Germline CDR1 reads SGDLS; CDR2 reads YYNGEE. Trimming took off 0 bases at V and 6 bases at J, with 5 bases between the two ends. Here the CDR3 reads CASSVGRDTQYF. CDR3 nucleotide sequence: TGTGCCAGCAGCGTAGGTCGGGATACGCAGTATTTT.

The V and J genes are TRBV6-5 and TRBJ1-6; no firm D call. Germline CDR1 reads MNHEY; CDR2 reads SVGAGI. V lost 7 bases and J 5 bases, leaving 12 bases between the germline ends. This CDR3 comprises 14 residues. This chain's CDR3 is CASTQTVNNSPLHF. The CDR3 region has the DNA TGTGCCAGCACCCAGACTGTTAATAATTCACCCCTCCACTTT.

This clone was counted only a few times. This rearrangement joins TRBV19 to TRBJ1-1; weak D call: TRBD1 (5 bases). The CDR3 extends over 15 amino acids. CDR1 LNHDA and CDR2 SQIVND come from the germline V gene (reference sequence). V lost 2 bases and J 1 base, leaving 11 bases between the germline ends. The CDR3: CASSIKTTGNTEAFF. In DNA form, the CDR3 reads TGTGCCAGTAGTATAAAAACAACAGGGAACACTGAAGCTTTCTTT. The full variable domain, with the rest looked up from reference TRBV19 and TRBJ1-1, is DGGITQSPKYLFRKEGQNVTLSCEQNLNHDAMYWYRQDPGQGLRLIYYSQIVNDFQKGDIAEGYSVSREKKESFPLTVTSAQKNPTAFYLCASSIKTTGNTEAFFGQGTRLTVV.

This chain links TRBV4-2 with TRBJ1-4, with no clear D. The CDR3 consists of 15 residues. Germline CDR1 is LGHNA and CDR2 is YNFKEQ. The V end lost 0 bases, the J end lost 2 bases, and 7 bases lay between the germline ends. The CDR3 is CASSQETGTNEKLFF. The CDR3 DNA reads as TGTGCCAGCAGCCAAGAAACCGGGACTAATGAAAAACTGTTTTTT.

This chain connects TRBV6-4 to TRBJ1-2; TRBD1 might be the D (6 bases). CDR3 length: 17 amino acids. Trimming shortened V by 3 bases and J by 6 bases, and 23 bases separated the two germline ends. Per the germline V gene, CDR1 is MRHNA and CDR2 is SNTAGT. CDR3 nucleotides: TGTGCCAGCAGTGAATCAGCGGGACATCTAGGAATTAATGGCTACACCTTC. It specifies CASSESAGHLGINGYTF.

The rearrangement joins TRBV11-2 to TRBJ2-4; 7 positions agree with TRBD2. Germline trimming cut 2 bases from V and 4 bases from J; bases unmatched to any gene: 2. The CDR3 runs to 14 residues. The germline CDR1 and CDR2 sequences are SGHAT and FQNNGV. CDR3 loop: CASSLMGGKNIQYF. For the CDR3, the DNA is TGTGCCAGCAGCTTAATGGGGGGGAAAAACATTCAGTACTTC.

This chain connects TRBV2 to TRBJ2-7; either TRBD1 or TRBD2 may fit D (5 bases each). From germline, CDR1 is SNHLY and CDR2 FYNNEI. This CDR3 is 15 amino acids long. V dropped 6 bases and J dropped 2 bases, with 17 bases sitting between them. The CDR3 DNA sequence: TGTGCCAGCAGCCTAGGACGGGACGGCCCCTACGAGCAGTACTTC. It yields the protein CASSLGRDGPYEQYF.

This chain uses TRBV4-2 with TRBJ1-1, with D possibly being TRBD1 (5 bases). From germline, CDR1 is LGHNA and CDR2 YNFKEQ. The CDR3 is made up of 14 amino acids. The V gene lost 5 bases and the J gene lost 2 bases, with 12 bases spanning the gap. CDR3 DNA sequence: TGTGCCAGCAGCAAGGGGACCGCTAACACTGAAGCTTTCTTT. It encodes CASSKGTANTEAFF.

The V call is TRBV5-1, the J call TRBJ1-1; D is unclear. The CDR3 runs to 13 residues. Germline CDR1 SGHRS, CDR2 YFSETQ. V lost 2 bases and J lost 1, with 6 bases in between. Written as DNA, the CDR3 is TGCGCCAGCAGCTTTCGGGGGAACACTGAAGCTTTCTTT. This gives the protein CASSFRGNTEAFF.

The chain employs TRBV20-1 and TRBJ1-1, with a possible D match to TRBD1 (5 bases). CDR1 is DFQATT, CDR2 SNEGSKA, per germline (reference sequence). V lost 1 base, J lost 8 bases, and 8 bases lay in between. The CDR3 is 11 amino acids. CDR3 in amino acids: CSARVNREAFF. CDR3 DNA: TGCAGTGCTAGAGTGAACAGGGAAGCTTTCTTT.

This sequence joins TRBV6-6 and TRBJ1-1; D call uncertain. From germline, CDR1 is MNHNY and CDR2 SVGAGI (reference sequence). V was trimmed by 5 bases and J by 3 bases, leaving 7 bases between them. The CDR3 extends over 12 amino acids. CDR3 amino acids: CASSSLYTEAFF. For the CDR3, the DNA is TGTGCCAGCAGTAGCCTTTACACTGAAGCTTTCTTT.

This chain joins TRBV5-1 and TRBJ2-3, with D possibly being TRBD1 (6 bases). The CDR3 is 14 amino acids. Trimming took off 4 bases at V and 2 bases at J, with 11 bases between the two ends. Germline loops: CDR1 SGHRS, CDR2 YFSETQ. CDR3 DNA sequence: TGCGCCAGCAGCATCGGACAGATCACAGATACGCAGTATTTT. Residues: CASSIGQITDTQYF.

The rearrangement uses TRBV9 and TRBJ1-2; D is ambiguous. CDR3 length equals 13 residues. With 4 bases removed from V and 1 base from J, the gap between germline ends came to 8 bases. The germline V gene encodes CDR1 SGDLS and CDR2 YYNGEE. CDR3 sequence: CASSLDGNYGYTF. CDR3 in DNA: TGTGCCAGCAGCTTGGATGGTAACTATGGCTACACCTTC.

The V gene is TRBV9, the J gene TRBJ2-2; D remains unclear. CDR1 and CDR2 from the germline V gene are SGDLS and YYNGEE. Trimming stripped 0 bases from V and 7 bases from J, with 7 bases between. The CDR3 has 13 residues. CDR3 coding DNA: TGTGCCAGCAGCGTAGTGTTAGGCGGGGAGCTGTTTTTT. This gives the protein CASSVVLGGELFF.

This chain's CDR3 is CASSYSGARYGYTF. CDR3 nucleotides: TGTGCCAGCAGTTACTCAGGGGCGCGGTATGGCTACACCTTC. The chain recombines TRBV6-6 with TRBJ1-2; maybe TRBD1 (5 bases). The CDR3 is made up of 14 amino acids. The germline V and J ends were trimmed by 0 bases and 5 bases, with 10 bases remaining between them. Germline values: CDR1 MNHNY, CDR2 SVGAGI (reference sequence).